This T cell receptor (beta chain) is drawn from a study of blood T cell repertoires in COVID-19. Study in general: Acute-phase and convalescent COVID-19 samples originated in the United States, Italy and Spain. T cells, B-cell-depleted T cells, or PBMCs supplied cDNA or gDNA.

V was cut by 6 bases and J by 2 bases, with 14 bases left in between. The CDR3 contains 14 residues. Germline V CDR1 and CDR2: SGDLS, YYNGEE. Original handling: How many nucleated cells were present was estimated from reference gene primer amplification. Sequencing was performed with immunoSEQ multiplex PCR; in TCRdb, only in-frame clones are kept and a portion is missing. V, J and clone size were drawn from that table, and D and trimming were deduced from the DNA. The sample carries roughly 290,000 clones, over 75% recorded once. V and J are TRBV9 and TRBJ2-5; tentatively, D is TRBD2 (5 bases). What was sequenced was peripheral blood. The sequence was obtained from a woman aged 50 to 65 who had recovered from COVID-19. CDR3 loop: CASTPGRWQETQYF. The CDR3, as DNA: TGTGCCAGCACCCCGGGGAGATGGCAAGAGACCCAGTACTTC.